These 17 T cell receptor beta chains originate from one sample sequenced in a study of OX40 agonist ivuxolimab in advanced cancers. Sequenced by immunoSEQ multiplex PCR; TCRdb stores in-frame clones only, minus some. The repertoire holds about 65,000 clones, with over 75% as singletons. The material was CD4+ or CD8+ T cells sorted from blood, obtained in a trial of the OX40 agonist ivuxolimab. The receptor source for this set is an adult with an advanced solid tumor such as melanoma, head and neck, liver or kidney cancer.

The chain is built from TRBV9 and TRBJ1-3; D gene uncertain. Trimming left V 3 bases short and J 4 bases short, with 11 bases between. Germline CDR1 SGDLS, CDR2 YYNGEE. The CDR3 covers 14 residues. The CDR3 spells CASSARIDGNTIYF. CDR3 DNA: TGTGCCAGCAGCGCTCGTATAGACGGAAACACCATATATTTT.

This chain links TRBV19 with TRBJ1-1; perhaps TRBD1 as D (6 bases). Deletions cut 5 bases from V and 0 bases from J, with 16 bases between. The CDR3 runs to 16 residues. CDR1 and CDR2 (germline): LNHDA, SQIVND (reference sequence). The CDR3 region is CASSRTSGAMNTEAFF. Here the CDR3 DNA reads TGTGCCAGTAGTCGGACCTCGGGGGCGATGAACACTGAAGCTTTCTTT.

The chain carries TRBV6-1 and TRBJ1-3, with no clear D. CDR1 and CDR2 from the germline V gene are MNHNS and SASEGT. The CDR3 is 15 residues long. Trimming took 10 bases from V and 0 from J, leaving 16 bases between them. CDR3 loop: CATLDGRGSGNTIYF. Here the CDR3 DNA reads TGTGCCACTCTAGACGGGCGGGGCTCTGGAAACACCATATATTTT.

The genes are TRBV9 and TRBJ2-7, with D maybe TRBD2 (5 bases). CDR1 SGDLS and CDR2 YYNGEE come from the germline V gene. This CDR3 is built from 14 residues. V lost 0 bases, J lost 0 bases, and 7 bases lay in between. CDR3 in DNA: TGTGCCAGCAGCGTAGTAGGGAGCTCCTACGAGCAGTACTTC. This translates into CASSVVGSSYEQYF. The full variable domain, in which reference TRBV9 and TRBJ2-7 provide the parts outside the CDR3, is DSGVTQTPKHLITATGQRVTLRCSPRSGDLSVYWYQQSLDQGLQFLIQYYNGEERAKGNILERFSAQQFPDLHSELNLSSLELGDSALYFCASSVVGSSYEQYFGPGTRLTVT.

V is TRBV30 and J is TRBJ1-2; D is undetermined. The CDR3 has 13 residues. V gave up 4 bases and J gave up 7 bases, with 16 bases separating them. CDR1 and CDR2 (germline): GTSNPN, SVGIG (reference sequence). As DNA, the CDR3 is TGTGCCTGGATGGAACCGGGGAGGTTTGGCTACACCTTC. Encoded protein: CAWMEPGRFGYTF.

V and J are TRBV29-1 and TRBJ2-2; D gene unclear. The germline V gene encodes CDR1 SQVTM and CDR2 ANQGSEA. The V gene lost 5 bases and the J gene lost 0 bases, with 10 bases spanning the gap. The CDR3 spans 14 residues. The CDR3: CSVLTPSNTGELFF. The CDR3 DNA is TGCAGCGTTCTTACTCCCTCGAACACCGGGGAGCTGTTTTTT.

The chain employs TRBV5-6 and TRBJ2-3, with 9 bases identical to TRBD2. Looked up from germline, CDR1 is SGHDT and CDR2 is YYEEEE. This CDR3 contains 17 residues. V trimming: 1 base; J trimming: 6 bases; junction bases outside the gene matches: 12. CDR3 DNA sequence: TGTGCCAGCAGCTTGAAGGAGCGGCGGGGGGGCCGGGATACGCAGTATTTT. Encoded protein: CASSLKERRGGRDTQYF.

The chain joins TRBV19 to TRBJ1-6; possibly TRBD1 for D (5 bases). Germline assignment: CDR1 LNHDA and CDR2 SQIVND (reference sequence). V lost 3 bases and J 9 bases, leaving 21 bases between the germline ends. CDR3 length: 17 residues. The CDR3 loop reads CASSILGRVHTFSPLHF. CDR3 coding DNA: TGTGCCAGTAGTATTCTGGGCAGGGTGCACACTTTTTCACCCCTCCACTTT. Full variable domain (missing parts from reference TRBV19 and TRBJ1-6): DGGITQSPKYLFRKEGQNVTLSCEQNLNHDAMYWYRQDPGQGLRLIYYSQIVNDFQKGDIAEGYSVSREKKESFPLTVTSAQKNPTAFYLCASSILGRVHTFSPLHFGNGTRLTVT.

The V call is TRBV25-1, the J call TRBJ2-3, with 9 bases matching TRBD2. Germline CDR1 and CDR2: MGHDK and SYGVNS. The ends lost 3 bases at V and 4 bases at J; junction bases unmatched: 8. The CDR3 length is 16 residues. The CDR3 bases are TGTGCCAGCAGTGAGGTAGCGGGGGCCAGGGCAGATACGCAGTATTTT. It translates to CASSEVAGARADTQYF.

The chain links TRBV6-5 to TRBJ1-5, with D hard to call. Trimming left V 7 bases short and J 2 bases short, with 12 bases between. Germline CDR1 and CDR2: MNHEY and SVGAGI. This CDR3 has 14 amino acids. Here the CDR3 reads CASKGDGGNQPQHF. Written as DNA, the CDR3 is TGTGCCAGCAAAGGTGACGGTGGCAATCAGCCCCAGCATTTT.

This clone came up a few times. The chain has TRBV7-9 and TRBJ1-1, with a weak D call TRBD1 (5 bases). V was clipped by 6 bases and J by 0 bases, with 14 bases between them. This CDR3 has 15 amino acids. The germline V gene encodes CDR1 SEHNR and CDR2 FQNEAQ (reference sequence). The DNA of the CDR3 is TGTGCCAGCAGGGCTCAGGGTCGGGTGAACACTGAAGCTTTCTTT. As protein: CASRAQGRVNTEAFF.

CDR3 DNA sequence: TGTGCCAGCAGCTTAGGGCGGGGCGGAGAGACCCAGTACTTC. Its translation: CASSLGRGGETQYF. This chain uses TRBV7-2 with TRBJ2-5, with D perhaps TRBD2 (6 bases). The CDR3 is 14 residues long. Germline V gives CDR1 SGHTA, CDR2 FQGNSA. V shed 1 base and J shed 4 bases, with 10 bases lying between them.

CDR3 in DNA: TGTGCCAGCAGTGTCCCTCCGGGTCGACGCCACTACGAGCAGTACTTC. This codes for CASSVPPGRRHYEQYF. The chain uses TRBV6-1 and TRBJ2-7, with D hard to call. CDR3 length: 16 amino acids. Trimming removed 4 bases from V and 3 bases from J, with 19 bases in between. From germline, CDR1 is MNHNS and CDR2 SASEGT.

In DNA form, the CDR3 reads TGTGCCAGCAGCCCCGGGACTAGTGTTACAGATACGCAGTATTTT. This sequence encodes CASSPGTSVTDTQYF. The chain recombines TRBV9 with TRBJ2-3, with 8 bases matching TRBD2. V was pared by 4 bases and J by 3 bases, with 7 bases of the junction left unmatched. This CDR3 is built from 15 residues. Germline lookup yields CDR1 SGDLS and CDR2 YYNGEE.

The chain couples TRBV5-1 to TRBJ1-1, with a tentative D call TRBD1 (6 bases). V was pared by 0 bases and J by 1 base, with 19 bases between. CDR1 is SGHRS, CDR2 YFSETQ, per germline. This CDR3 contains 18 residues. CDR3: CASSLEAGAERRNTEAFF. DNA for the CDR3: TGCGCCAGCAGCTTGGAGGCAGGGGCAGAACGAAGGAACACTGAAGCTTTCTTT.

The rearrangement links TRBV27 to TRBJ1-2; no definite D call. Trimming pared 3 bases from V and 6 bases from J, leaving 17 bases between. This CDR3 comprises 15 residues. The germline V gene has CDR1 MNHEY and CDR2 SMNVEV (reference sequence). This CDR3 reads CASSFFGPSIHGYTF. The CDR3 nucleotides read TGTGCCAGCAGTTTTTTCGGGCCCTCCATACATGGCTACACCTTC.

This clone was observed a single time. This chain joins TRBV11-1 and TRBJ2-6; D possibly matches TRBD1 or TRBD2 (5 bases each). Germline CDR1 and CDR2: SGHAT and FQDESV (reference sequence). CDR3 length equals 16 residues. The V end was cut by 1 base, the J end by 2 bases, with 9 bases between. CDR3 coding DNA: TGTGCCAGCAGCTTAGTGATGGGGGCTGGGGCCAACGTCCTGACTTTC. It specifies CASSLVMGAGANVLTF.